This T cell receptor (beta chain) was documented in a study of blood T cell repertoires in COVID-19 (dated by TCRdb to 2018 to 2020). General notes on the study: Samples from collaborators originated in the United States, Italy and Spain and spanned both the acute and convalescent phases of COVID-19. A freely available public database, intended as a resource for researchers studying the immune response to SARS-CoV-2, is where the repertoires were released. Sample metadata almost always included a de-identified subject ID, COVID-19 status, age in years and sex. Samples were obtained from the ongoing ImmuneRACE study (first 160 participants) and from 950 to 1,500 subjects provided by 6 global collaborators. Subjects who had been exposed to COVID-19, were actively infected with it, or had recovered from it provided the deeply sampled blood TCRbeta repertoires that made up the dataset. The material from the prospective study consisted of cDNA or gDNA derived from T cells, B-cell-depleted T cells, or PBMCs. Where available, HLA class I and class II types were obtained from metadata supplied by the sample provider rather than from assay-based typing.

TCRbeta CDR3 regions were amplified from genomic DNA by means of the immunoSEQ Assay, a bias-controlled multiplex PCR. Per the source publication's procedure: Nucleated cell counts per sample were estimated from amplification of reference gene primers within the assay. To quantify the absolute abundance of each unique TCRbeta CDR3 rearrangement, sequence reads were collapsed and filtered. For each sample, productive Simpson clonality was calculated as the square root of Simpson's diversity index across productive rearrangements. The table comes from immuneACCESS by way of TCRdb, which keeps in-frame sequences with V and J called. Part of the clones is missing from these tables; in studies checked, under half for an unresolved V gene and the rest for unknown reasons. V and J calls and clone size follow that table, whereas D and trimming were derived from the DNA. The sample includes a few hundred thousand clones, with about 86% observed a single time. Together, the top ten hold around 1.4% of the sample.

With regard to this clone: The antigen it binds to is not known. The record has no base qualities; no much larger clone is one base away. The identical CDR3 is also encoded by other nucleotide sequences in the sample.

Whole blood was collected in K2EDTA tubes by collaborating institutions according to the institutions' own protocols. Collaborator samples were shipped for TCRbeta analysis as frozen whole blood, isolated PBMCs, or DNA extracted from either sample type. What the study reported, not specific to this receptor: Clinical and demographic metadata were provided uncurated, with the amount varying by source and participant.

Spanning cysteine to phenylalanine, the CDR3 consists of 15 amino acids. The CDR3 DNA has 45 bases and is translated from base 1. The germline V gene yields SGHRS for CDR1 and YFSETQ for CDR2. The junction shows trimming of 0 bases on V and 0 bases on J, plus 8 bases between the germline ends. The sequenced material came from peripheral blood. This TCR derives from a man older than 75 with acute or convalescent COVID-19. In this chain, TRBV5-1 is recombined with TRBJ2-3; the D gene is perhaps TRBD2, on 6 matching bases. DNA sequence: TGCGCCAGCAGCTTGGTGGCGGGAAGCACAGATACGCAGTATTTT. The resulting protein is CASSLVAGSTDTQYF.